This T cell receptor (beta chain) was identified during a study of response to subunit inactivated influenza vaccine. MiXCR, run by TCRdb on the RT-PCR reads, gives a single entry per CDR3 protein. This sample has 550,000 to 600,000 distinct CDR3 sequences, with approximately 12% found just once. The CDR3 consists of 14 residues. J lost 4 bases, V lost 4 bases, and 6 bases had no gene match. CDR1 is MGHDK, CDR2 SYGVNS, per germline. The chain recombines TRBV25-1 with TRBJ2-7; 8 nucleotides line up with TRBD2. Material: PBMCs from blood, obtained on the day of vaccination. The source is a man between 50 and 59 years old who received an inactivated influenza vaccine. CDR3 protein: CASSGGASGYEQYF. CDR3 nucleotide sequence: TGTGCCAGCAGTGGCGGTGCTAGCGGGTACGAGCAGTACTTC.